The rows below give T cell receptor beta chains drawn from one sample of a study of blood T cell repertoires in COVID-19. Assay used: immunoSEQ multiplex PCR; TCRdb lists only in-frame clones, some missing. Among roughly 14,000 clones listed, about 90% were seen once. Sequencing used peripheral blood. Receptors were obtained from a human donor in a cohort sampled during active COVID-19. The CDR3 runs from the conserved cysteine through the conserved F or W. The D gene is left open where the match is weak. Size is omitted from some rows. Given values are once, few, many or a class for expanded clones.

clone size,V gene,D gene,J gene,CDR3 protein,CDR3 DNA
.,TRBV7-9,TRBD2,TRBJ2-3,CASSLQLAGITDTQYF,TGTGCCAGCAGCTTGCAACTAGCGGGGATCACAGATACGCAGTATTTT
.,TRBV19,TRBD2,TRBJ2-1,CASSAGGPWNEQFF,TGTGCCAGTAGCGCGGGGGGCCCTTGGAATGAGCAGTTCTTC
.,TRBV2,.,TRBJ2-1,CALIEEGPTRNEQFF,TGTGCCCTAATCGAGGAGGGACCGACTAGGAATGAGCAGTTCTTC
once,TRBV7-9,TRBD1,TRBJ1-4,CASSAMVGQGEEKLFF,TGTGCCAGCAGCGCTATGGTCGGACAGGGGGAGGAAAAACTGTTTTTT
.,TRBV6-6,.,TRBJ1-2,CASSQGQHYNYGYTF,TGTGCCAGCAGCCAAGGACAGCACTATAACTATGGCTACACCTTC
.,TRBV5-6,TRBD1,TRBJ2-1,CASSWGQIGEQFF,TGTGCCAGCAGCTGGGGACAGATCGGCGAGCAGTTCTTC
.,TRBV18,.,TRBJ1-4,CASSRGEEKLFF,TGTGCCAGCTCCCGGGGGGAAGAAAAACTGTTTTTT
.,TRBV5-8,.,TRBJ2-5,CASSLMWEFQETQYF,TGTGCCAGCAGCTTGATGTGGGAGTTCCAAGAGACCCAGTACTTC
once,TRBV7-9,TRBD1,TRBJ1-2,CASTDRQGYGYTF,TGTGCCAGCACGGATAGACAGGGGTACGGCTACACCTTC
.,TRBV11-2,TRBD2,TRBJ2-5,CASSFSGAGEETQYF,TGTGCCAGCAGCTTCTCAGGAGCGGGGGAAGAGACCCAGTACTTC
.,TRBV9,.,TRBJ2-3,CASSATGHGLGTQYF,TGTGCCAGCAGCGCAACGGGACACGGTTTAGGAACGCAGTATTTT
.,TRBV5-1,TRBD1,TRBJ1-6,CASSPGQGVYHSYNSPLHF,TGCGCCAGCAGCCCCGGACAGGGGGTTTACCACTCCTATAATTCACCCCTCCACTTT
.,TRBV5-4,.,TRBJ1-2,CASSLDRNYGYTF,TGTGCCAGCAGCTTGGACAGAAACTATGGCTACACCTTC
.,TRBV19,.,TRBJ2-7,CASSIDLAGYEQYF,TGTGCCAGTAGTATAGATCTGGCGGGGTACGAGCAGTACTTC
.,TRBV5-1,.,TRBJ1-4,CASSLGQGREKLFF,TGCGCCAGCAGCTTGGGCCAGGGTAGGGAAAAACTGTTTTTT
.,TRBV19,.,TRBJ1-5,CASSPGGFGMPNQPQHF,TGTGCCAGTAGTCCGGGGGGGTTCGGTATGCCCAATCAGCCCCAGCATTTT
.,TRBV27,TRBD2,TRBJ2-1,CASRADWTRPLRGSYNEQFF,TGTGCCAGCAGGGCCGACTGGACTAGGCCATTGAGGGGCTCCTACAATGAGCAGTTCTTC
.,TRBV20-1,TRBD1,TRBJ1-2,CSASRTGDTF,TGCAGTGCCTCTAGGACAGGGGACACCTTC
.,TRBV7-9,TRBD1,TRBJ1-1,CASSTTGMAEAFF,TGTGCCAGCAGCACGACAGGGATGGCTGAAGCTTTCTTT
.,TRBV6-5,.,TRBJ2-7,CASGGAPYEQYF,TGTGCCAGCGGGGGGGCCCCCTACGAGCAGTACTTC
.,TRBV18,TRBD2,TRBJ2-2,CASSQGSGGVGELFF,TGTGCCAGCTCACAAGGGAGCGGGGGCGTCGGGGAGCTGTTTTTT
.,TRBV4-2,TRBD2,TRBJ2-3,CASSQVETSGSTDTQYF,TGTGCCAGCAGCCAAGTTGAGACTAGCGGAAGCACAGATACGCAGTATTTT
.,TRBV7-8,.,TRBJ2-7,CASSLEARAVYEQYF,TGTGCCAGCAGCCTCGAGGCCAGGGCAGTCTACGAGCAGTACTTC
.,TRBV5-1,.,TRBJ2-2,CASTQGSTGELFF,TGCGCCAGTACACAGGGAAGCACCGGGGAGCTGTTTTTT
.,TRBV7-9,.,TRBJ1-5,CASSAQESQPQHF,TGTGCCAGCAGCGCCCAGGAATCGCAGCCCCAGCATTTT
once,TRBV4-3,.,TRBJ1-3,CASSQGFAGRSYTIYF,TGCGCCAGCAGCCAAGGATTCGCAGGGCGTTCTTACACCATATATTTT